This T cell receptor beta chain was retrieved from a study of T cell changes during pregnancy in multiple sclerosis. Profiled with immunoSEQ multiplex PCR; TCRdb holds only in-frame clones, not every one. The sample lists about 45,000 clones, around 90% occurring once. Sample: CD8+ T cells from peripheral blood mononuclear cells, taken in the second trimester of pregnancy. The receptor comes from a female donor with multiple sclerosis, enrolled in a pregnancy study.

CDR3 loop: CATSSNRGLEEKLFF. In DNA form, the CDR3 reads TGTGCCACCAGCAGTAACAGGGGGTTGGAGGAAAAACTGTTTTTT. This chain connects TRBV15 to TRBJ1-4, with 8 bases identical to TRBD1. Germline V lookup: CDR1 LNHNV, CDR2 YYDKDF (reference sequence). CDR3 length: 15 amino acids. V gave up 3 bases and J gave up 8 bases; unmatched junction bases: 8.